The 8 T cell receptor beta chains in this list originate from one sample, sequenced in a study of beta chain features in type 1 diabetes. Whole-study results and caveats: Type 1 diabetes patients showed a moderate but significant shortening of TCRB CDR3s in all four CD4+ subsets.

Reverse transcribing all isolated RNA meant expressed TCRB transcripts were sequenced. Clones were read by immunoSEQ multiplex PCR, and TCRdb kept only the in-frame ones, dropping some. The table includes 600,000 to 700,000 clones, roughly an eighth detected once. Their antigens remain unidentified. The sample taken for sequencing was naive CD4+ T cells from blood. Receptors originate from a man aged 25-45 years with type 1 diabetes.

The chain is built from TRBV30 and TRBJ1-5; D unresolved. CDR3 size: 13 residues. Per germline, CDR1 GTSNPN and CDR2 SVGIG (reference sequence). V was cut by 5 bases and J by 0 bases, with 8 bases left in between. The CDR3: CAWGWGSNQPQHF. CDR3 DNA: TGTGCCTGGGGATGGGGTAGCAATCAGCCCCAGCATTTT. The full variable domain, completed using reference TRBV30 and TRBJ1-5, is SQTIHQWPATLVQPVGSPLSLECTVEGTSNPNLYWYRQAAGRGLQLLFYSVGIGQISSEVPQNLSASRPQDRQFILSSKKLLLSDSGFYLCAWGWGSNQPQHFGDGTRLSIL.

The rearrangement uses TRBV10-3 and TRBJ2-3, with D possibly matching TRBD1 (5 bases). The germline V and J ends were trimmed by 8 bases and 1 base, with 10 bases remaining between them. Germline V gene lookup returns CDR1 ENHRY and CDR2 SYGVKD. This CDR3 is built from 13 residues. CDR3 loop: CAIGAGRTDTQYF. DNA of the CDR3: TGTGCCATCGGGGCAGGACGCACAGATACGCAGTATTTT.

This clone was counted only a few times. The chain carries TRBV6-5 and TRBJ2-4, with D uncertain. Germline loops: CDR1 MNHEY, CDR2 SVGAGI. There are 15 residues in the CDR3. The ends were cut back, 3 bases at V and 0 bases at J, with 9 bases in the middle. CDR3 sequence reads: CASSYKSTAKNIQYF. CDR3 coding DNA: TGTGCCAGCAGTTATAAGAGCACAGCCAAAAACATTCAGTACTTC.

The CDR3 DNA sequence: TGTGCCATCAGTGAGAAAAAAAAGGATGGCTACACCTTC. Translated, it gives CAISEKKKDGYTF. The rearrangement joins TRBV10-3 to TRBJ1-2; no firm D call. This CDR3 spans 13 amino acids. Germline assignment: CDR1 ENHRY and CDR2 SYGVKD. Trimming took off 2 bases at V and 6 bases at J, with 10 bases between the two ends.

This clone has only a few counts. The sample contains more than one DNA sequence encoding this CDR3. The CDR3 here is CASSLSDTQYF. In nucleotides, the CDR3 is TGTGCCAGCAGCTTGTCAGATACGCAGTATTTT. The chain employs TRBV5-6 and TRBJ2-3; unclear D gene. Germline CDR1 SGHDT, CDR2 YYEEEE. This CDR3 has 11 residues. Trimming stripped 1 base from V and 4 bases from J, with 1 base between.

This clone was seen only a few times. The chain links TRBV29-1 to TRBJ2-1; D may be TRBD1 (6 bases). CDR1 SQVTM and CDR2 ANQGSEA come from the germline V gene. V was cut by 4 bases and J by 8 bases, with 12 bases left in between. The CDR3 is made up of 12 amino acids. CDR3 sequence reads: CSVVSGADEQFF. In nucleotides, the CDR3 is TGCAGCGTTGTATCAGGGGCGGATGAGCAGTTCTTC.

The chain links TRBV2 to TRBJ2-2; D may correspond to TRBD1 or TRBD2 (5 bases each). The germline CDR1 and CDR2 sequences are SNHLY and FYNNEI. Trimming took 8 bases from V and 4 from J, leaving 17 bases between them. The length of the CDR3 is 15 residues. The CDR3 sequence: CASYSGGTSTGELFF. The CDR3 nucleotides read TGTGCCAGCTACTCGGGTGGGACCTCCACCGGGGAGCTGTTTTTT.

This clone was found a few times. CDR3 residues: CASGAGGVETQYF. CDR3 in DNA: TGTGCCAGCGGTGCAGGGGGTGTGGAGACCCAGTACTTC. The rearrangement uses TRBV2 and TRBJ2-5; 7 bases fit TRBD1. The trim removed 8 bases at V and 5 bases at J, leaving 8 bases unmatched. The CDR3 spans 13 residues. Germline values: CDR1 SNHLY, CDR2 FYNNEI.